The 32 T cell receptor beta chains given below trace back to one sample, sequenced in a study of cytotoxic CD8 clonotypes in ibrutinib-treated CLL. Some clones are missing from TCRdb's copy, which holds only in-frame ones; the method was immunoSEQ multiplex PCR. This sample carries hundreds of thousands of clones, roughly two thirds of them seen once, and the ten largest clones take about 6.7%. The source was PBMCs, collected after 36 months of ibrutinib treatment. These receptors were obtained from a human donor with chronic lymphocytic leukemia.

The chain joins TRBV11-3 to TRBJ2-1; 7 positions match TRBD1. The CDR3 runs to 16 residues. J lost 0 bases, V lost 1 base, and 3 bases had no gene match. CDR1 is SGHNT and CDR2 is YENEEA in the germline V gene. DNA for the CDR3: TGTGCCAGCAGCTTAGCCCGGGACAGCTCCTACAATGAGCAGTTCTTC. Amino acid sequence: CASSLARDSSYNEQFF.

The chain couples TRBV5-1 to TRBJ2-7; 9 bases are a match to TRBD1. The CDR3 is 15 amino acids. Germline trimming cut 1 base from V and 8 bases from J; bases unmatched to any gene: 10. Germline lookup yields CDR1 SGHRS and CDR2 YFSETQ. The CDR3 DNA is TGCGCCAGCAGCTTGAGGAAGGGACAGGGTCTACAGCAGTACTTC. The encoded protein is CASSLRKGQGLQQYF.

The gene calls are TRBV9 and TRBJ2-3; 8 bases are a match to TRBD2. V dropped 3 bases and J dropped 7; count of bases not matched to a gene: 4. The CDR3 runs 13 residues. Germline values: CDR1 SGDLS, CDR2 YYNGEE. This chain's CDR3 is CASSAGGINTQYF. As DNA, the CDR3 is TGTGCCAGCAGCGCGGGAGGGATTAATACGCAGTATTTT.

This chain connects TRBV19 to TRBJ1-3; D not certain. Germline-derived CDR1 and CDR2 are LNHDA and SQIVND (reference sequence). V dropped 6 bases and J dropped 3 bases, with 6 bases sitting between them. This CDR3 region has 12 residues. CDR3 bases: TGTGCCAGTAGCGAGGATGGAAACACCATATATTTT. Its protein product is CASSEDGNTIYF.

The chain carries TRBV7-3 and TRBJ2-7; 8 nucleotides align to TRBD2. Germline-derived CDR1 and CDR2 are SGHTA and FQGTGA. The ends lost 2 bases at V and 6 bases at J; junction bases unmatched: 12. The CDR3 extends over 16 amino acids. Here the CDR3 reads CASSLSGTSREGEQYF. As DNA, the CDR3 is TGTGCCAGCAGCTTATCGGGGACTAGTCGGGAGGGCGAGCAGTACTTC.

The V gene is TRBV4-1, the J gene TRBJ2-4; D may be TRBD1 or TRBD2 (5 bases each). Germline V gene sequence: CDR1 MGHRA, CDR2 YSYEKL. The CDR3 extends over 14 amino acids. Trimming shortened V by 4 bases and J by 9 bases, and 16 bases separated the two germline ends. This CDR3 is CASSPGQDPTIQYF. Written as DNA, the CDR3 is TGCGCCAGCAGCCCGGGGCAGGACCCAACCATTCAGTACTTC.

This chain uses TRBV29-1 with TRBJ2-7, with D maybe TRBD1 (5 bases). The CDR3 spans 12 residues. Trimming left V 7 bases short and J 7 bases short, with 17 bases between. Germline V gene sequence: CDR1 SQVTM, CDR2 ANQGSEA. The CDR3 spells CSATVTGLEQYF. The CDR3 DNA is TGCAGCGCCACGGTAACAGGTCTGGAGCAGTACTTC.

J is TRBJ2-1 and V is TRBV5-4; a weak D match, TRBD2 (6 bases). The CDR3 is 15 amino acids. Trimming cost V 5 bases and J 0 bases, with 12 bases left between them. Germline V gene data show CDR1 as SGHNT and CDR2 as YYREEE (reference sequence). The CDR3 is CASSYGGSSYNEQFF. CDR3 sequence (DNA): TGTGCCAGCAGTTACGGGGGTAGCTCCTACAATGAGCAGTTCTTC.

The gene calls are TRBV28 and TRBJ2-1, with 7 positions matching TRBD2. CDR1 MDHEN and CDR2 SYDVKM come from the germline V gene. This CDR3 region has 16 residues. V shed 6 bases and J 4 bases; nucleotides not matched to a gene: 12. CDR3 in DNA: TGTGCCAGCAGCCCCCCCGTACTAGCGCGGTACAATGAGCAGTTCTTC. Amino acid sequence: CASSPPVLARYNEQFF.

This clone was seen a few times. In this CDR3 the conserved last residue, phenylalanine or tryptophan, is missing, so a read error is likely. It is unclear where the CDR3 begins or ends on the DNA, so no DNA is shown, and the CDR3 is as TCRdb lists it. The chain couples TRBV20-1 to TRBJ1-1; TRBD1 is the table's D call and was not checked against the DNA. Germline V gene data show CDR1 as DFQATT and CDR2 as SNEGSKA (reference sequence). A total of 11 residues make up the CDR3, ends included. The CDR3 reads CSASGQGRFGL.

The chain uses TRBV7-3 and TRBJ2-1; 10 bases fit TRBD2. CDR1 SGHTA and CDR2 FQGTGA come from the germline V gene. This CDR3 is 15 amino acids long. V gave up 4 bases and J gave up 4 bases; unmatched junction bases: 4. The CDR3 DNA is TGTGCCAGCAGCTCGCGAGCGGGAGGGTACAATGAGCAGTTCTTC. As protein: CASSSRAGGYNEQFF.

In its sample, this clone was seen a few times. The V and J genes are TRBV19 and TRBJ1-6, with 7 nucleotides matching TRBD1. The germline V gene has CDR1 LNHDA and CDR2 SQIVND (reference sequence). Losses at the gene ends were 6 bases for V and 10 bases for J; bases not matched to a gene: 3. This CDR3 has 12 residues. The CDR3 region has the DNA TGTGCCAGTAGCCAGGGGGACTCACCCCTCCACTTT. It specifies CASSQGDSPLHF.

J is TRBJ2-3 and V is TRBV29-1; possibly TRBD1 or TRBD2 for D (7 bases each). Per germline, CDR1 SQVTM and CDR2 ANQGSEA. V was trimmed by 7 bases and J by 4 bases, leaving 18 bases between them. The CDR3 length is 14 residues. CDR3: CSGRQGGVADTQYF. CDR3 coding DNA: TGCAGCGGACGACAGGGAGGGGTAGCAGATACGCAGTATTTT.

There are a few counts of this clone. As DNA, the CDR3 is TGTGCCAGCAGTGTAGTCTCTACTATGTTTTTT. Amino acid sequence: CASSVVSTMFF. This sequence joins TRBV2 and TRBJ1-4; no clear D gene. The ends were cut back, 4 bases at V and 15 bases at J, with 12 bases in the middle. This CDR3 is built from 11 residues. CDR1 and CDR2 (germline): SNHLY, FYNNEI.

V usage is TRBV4-1 and J usage is TRBJ2-1; 8 nucleotides agree with TRBD2. The germline CDR1 and CDR2 sequences are MGHRA and YSYEKL. CDR3 length equals 14 residues. V shed 4 bases and J 9 bases; nucleotides not matched to a gene: 8. The CDR3 here is CASSPPGTSPEQFF. The CDR3 DNA sequence: TGCGCCAGCAGCCCGCCCGGGACTAGTCCTGAGCAGTTCTTC.

The chain uses TRBV9 and TRBJ2-7; D is perhaps TRBD2 (7 bases). The CDR3 runs 16 residues. The V gene lost 4 bases and the J gene lost 0 bases, with 17 bases spanning the gap. The germline V gene encodes CDR1 SGDLS and CDR2 YYNGEE. CDR3 in amino acids: CASSPTGGRSSYEQYF. Here the CDR3 DNA reads TGTGCCAGCAGCCCCACCGGGGGGCGAAGCTCCTACGAGCAGTACTTC.

CDR3 nucleotides: TGTGCCAGCAGTTATGATTTGATTCTAGCCAAAAACATTCAGTACTTC. It translates to CASSYDLILAKNIQYF. The V and J genes are TRBV11-2 and TRBJ2-4; D not resolved. The V end was cut by 6 bases, the J end by 0 bases, with 15 bases between. Germline values: CDR1 SGHAT, CDR2 FQNNGV. This CDR3 region has 16 residues.

The chain combines TRBV18 with TRBJ2-5; D ambiguous. Trimming shortened V by 1 base and J by 1 base, and 10 bases separated the two germline ends. Germline CDR1 reads KGHSH; CDR2 reads LQKENI. This CDR3 has 15 amino acids. DNA of the CDR3: TGTGCCAGCTCACCACTAAGGCCTCCCCAAGAGACCCAGTACTTC. It encodes CASSPLRPPQETQYF.

The chain combines TRBV2 with TRBJ1-1; D unresolved. Germline V gene data show CDR1 as SNHLY and CDR2 as FYNNEI. V lost 4 bases and J lost 0, with 12 bases in between. CDR3 length: 15 amino acids. The CDR3 is CASSVLIGVNTEAFF. The CDR3 DNA reads TGTGCCAGCAGTGTCCTGATTGGGGTGAACACTGAAGCTTTCTTT. Drawing the rest from reference TRBV2 and TRBJ1-1, the complete variable domain is EPEVTQTPSHQVTQMGQEVILRCVPISNHLYFYWYRQILGQKVEFLVSFYNNEISEKSEIFDDQFSVERPDGSNFTLKIRSTKLEDSAMYFCASSVLIGVNTEAFFGQGTRLTVV.

The rearrangement links TRBV6-5 to TRBJ2-7; TRBD2 aligns across 7 bases. Germline loops: CDR1 MNHEY, CDR2 SVGAGI. With V trimmed by 4 bases and J by 6 bases, 0 bases remained unmatched. The CDR3 is made up of 11 amino acids. CDR3 nucleotides: TGTGCCAGCAGTTGGGGGGGCGAGCAGTACTTC. Its protein product is CASSWGGEQYF.

This chain uses TRBV28 with TRBJ2-1; D tentatively fits TRBD1 or TRBD2 (5 bases each). Germline loops: CDR1 MDHEN, CDR2 SYDVKM. CDR3 size: 14 residues. Trimming cost V 6 bases and J 2 bases, with 11 bases left between them. The CDR3 DNA reads TGTGCCAGCAGGCCCGGGACGGCCTACAATGAGCAGTTCTTC. Translation gives CASRPGTAYNEQFF.

The chain uses TRBV2 and TRBJ1-6; TRBD1 matches 7 bases. V shed 4 bases, J shed 6 bases, and the junction held 6 bases outside the gene matches. Germline V gives CDR1 SNHLY, CDR2 FYNNEI. CDR3 length: 15 residues. In DNA form, the CDR3 reads TGTGCCAGCAGTGTTTTAGACAGGGTTAATTCACCCCTCCACTTT. Translating gives CASSVLDRVNSPLHF.

V and J are TRBV7-3 and TRBJ2-3; the D gene is possibly TRBD2 (6 bases). The CDR3 runs to 18 residues. Germline CDR1 SGHTA, CDR2 FQGTGA. Trimming took 1 base from V and 2 from J, leaving 19 bases between them. In DNA form, the CDR3 reads TGTGCCAGCAGCTTAAAGGGGTATGGCGGGGAAAACACAGATACGCAGTATTTT. Translating it yields CASSLKGYGGENTDTQYF.

The chain uses TRBV13 and TRBJ2-7; weak D call: TRBD1 (6 bases). Germline CDR1 reads PRHDT; CDR2 reads FYEKMQ (reference sequence). V lost 5 bases to trimming and J lost 2 bases, with 16 bases between them. This CDR3 is 15 amino acids long. The CDR3 region has the DNA TGTGCCAGCAGCACAGGGCACCTGGACCCCTACGAGCAGTACTTC. This codes for CASSTGHLDPYEQYF.

The V gene is TRBV4-1, the J gene TRBJ2-3; 10 bases line up with TRBD2. The CDR3 runs to 15 residues. V dropped 4 bases and J dropped 5; count of bases not matched to a gene: 6. Germline values: CDR1 MGHRA, CDR2 YSYEKL. The DNA of the CDR3 is TGCGCCAGCAGCCGAGCGGGGGGGCAGGGAGATACGCAGTATTTT. Protein sequence: CASSRAGGQGDTQYF.

V gene TRBV14 combines with J gene TRBJ1-1; possibly TRBD1 for D (6 bases). Per the germline V gene, CDR1 is SGHDN and CDR2 is FVKESK. The germline V and J ends were trimmed by 4 bases and 5 bases, with 14 bases remaining between them. This CDR3 comprises 14 residues. The CDR3 nucleotides read TGTGCCAGCAGCCCTTTCACAGGGCGTACTGAAGCTTTCTTT. Translated, it gives CASSPFTGRTEAFF.

The chain has TRBV7-9 and TRBJ2-7; 11 bases are shared with TRBD2. V was pared by 3 bases and J by 5 bases, with 9 bases of the junction left unmatched. From germline, CDR1 is SEHNR and CDR2 FQNEAQ (reference sequence). The CDR3 contains 16 residues. The chain's CDR3 is CASSFTSGGAWDEQYF. The CDR3 nucleotides are TGTGCCAGCAGCTTCACTAGCGGGGGTGCATGGGACGAGCAGTACTTC.

The V call is TRBV25-1, the J call TRBJ2-7, with TRBD1 matching over 10 bases. CDR1 and CDR2 (germline): MGHDK, SYGVNS. V shed 5 bases and J 6 bases; nucleotides not matched to a gene: 10. This CDR3 has 15 amino acids. The CDR3 coding sequence is TGTGCCAGCAGTAGGCCGCGACAGGGGGCGGCCGAGCAGTACTTC. It codes for CASSRPRQGAAEQYF.

The chain combines TRBV10-3 with TRBJ2-5; D is uncertain. This CDR3 has 14 residues. Between the trimmed V and J ends, which lost 10 bases and 2 bases, there was a span of 17 bases. The germline V gene encodes CDR1 ENHRY and CDR2 SYGVKD. The CDR3 DNA is TGTGCCACCAGAGAATTATTGGGGCAAGAGACCCAGTACTTC. This codes for CATRELLGQETQYF.

The genes are TRBV19 and TRBJ2-1, with D possibly matching TRBD2 (5 bases). The CDR3 consists of 12 residues. CDR1 and CDR2 (germline): LNHDA, SQIVND (reference sequence). The V end was cut by 3 bases, the J end by 12 bases, with 12 bases between. CDR3 loop: CASSMRQEAQFF. In DNA, the CDR3 is TGTGCCAGTAGTATGAGGCAGGAGGCGCAGTTCTTC.

This chain uses TRBV27 with TRBJ2-7; D is ambiguous. Trimming stripped 3 bases from V and 5 bases from J, with 14 bases between. The CDR3 has 14 residues. Germline V lookup: CDR1 MNHEY, CDR2 SMNVEV (reference sequence). CDR3 protein: CASSLAPYLHEQYF. The DNA for the CDR3 is TGTGCCAGCAGTTTGGCCCCTTACCTCCACGAGCAGTACTTC.

This sequence joins TRBV11-1 and TRBJ1-3, with D uncertain. Trimming removed 5 bases at V and 0 bases at J, with 11 bases between. Germline V lookup: CDR1 SGHAT, CDR2 FQDESV (reference sequence). This CDR3 is built from 15 residues. Written as DNA, the CDR3 is TGTGCCAGCAGCCATTTCGGAGACTCTGGAAACACCATATATTTT. It is translated as CASSHFGDSGNTIYF.